This T cell receptor (beta chain) was retrieved from a study of T cells in tumors and immune-related adverse events. Some clones are missing from TCRdb's copy, which holds only in-frame ones; the method was immunoSEQ multiplex PCR. The sample has about 22,000 clones; 75% to 95% are singletons. Trimming pared 4 bases from V and 10 bases from J, leaving 14 bases between. The germline gives CDR1 SGHTA, CDR2 FQGNSA. The CDR3 is 13 amino acids. The chain employs TRBV7-2 and TRBJ2-4; TRBD2 might be the D (5 bases). The sequence came from a female donor with metastatic renal cell carcinoma. Sample: lymph node tissue, taken from a patient treated with anti-PD-1 therapy. The CDR3 bases are TGTGCCAGCAGCTACGTGGGAGTCGGAATTCAGTACTTC. This sequence encodes CASSYVGVGIQYF.